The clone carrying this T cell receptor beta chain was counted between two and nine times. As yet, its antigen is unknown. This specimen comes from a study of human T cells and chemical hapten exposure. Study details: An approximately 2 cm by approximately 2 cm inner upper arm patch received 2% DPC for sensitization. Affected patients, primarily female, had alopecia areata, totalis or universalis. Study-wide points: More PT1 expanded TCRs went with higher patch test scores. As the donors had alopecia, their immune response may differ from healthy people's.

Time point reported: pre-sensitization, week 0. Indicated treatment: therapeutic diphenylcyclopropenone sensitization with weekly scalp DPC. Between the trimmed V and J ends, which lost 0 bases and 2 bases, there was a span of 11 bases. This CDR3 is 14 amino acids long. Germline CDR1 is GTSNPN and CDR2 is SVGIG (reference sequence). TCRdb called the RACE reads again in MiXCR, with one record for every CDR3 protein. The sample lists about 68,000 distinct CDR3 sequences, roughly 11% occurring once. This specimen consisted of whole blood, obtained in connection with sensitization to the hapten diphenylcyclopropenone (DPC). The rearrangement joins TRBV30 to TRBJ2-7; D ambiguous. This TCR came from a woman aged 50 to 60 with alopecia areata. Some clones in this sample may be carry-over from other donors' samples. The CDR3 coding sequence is TGTGCCTGGAGTGTGTCACACCAGACCTACGAGCAGTACTTC. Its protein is CAWSVSHQTYEQYF.